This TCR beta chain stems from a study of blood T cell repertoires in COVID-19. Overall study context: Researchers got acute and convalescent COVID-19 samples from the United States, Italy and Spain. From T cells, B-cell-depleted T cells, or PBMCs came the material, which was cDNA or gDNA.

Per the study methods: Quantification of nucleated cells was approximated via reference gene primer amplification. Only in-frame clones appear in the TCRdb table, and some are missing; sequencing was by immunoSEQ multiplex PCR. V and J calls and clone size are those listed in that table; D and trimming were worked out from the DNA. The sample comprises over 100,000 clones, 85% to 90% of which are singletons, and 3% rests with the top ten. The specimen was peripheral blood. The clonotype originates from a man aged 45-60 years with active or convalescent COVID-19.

The CDR3 nucleotides are TGTGCCAGCAGTTCGGGACAACCCTACAATGAGCAGTTCTTC. Translating gives CASSSGQPYNEQFF. This chain uses TRBV28 with TRBJ2-1, with D possibly matching TRBD1 (6 bases). The CDR3 totals 14 residues. In germline, CDR1 is MDHEN, CDR2 SYDVKM. Trimming shortened V by 4 bases and J by 2 bases, and 9 bases separated the two germline ends.